The T cell receptor beta chain under discussion was sequenced for a study of regulatory T cells in long-lasting Graves disease. Arm-PCR of CDR3 regions with iRepertoire HTBI primers generated TCR beta libraries. TCRdb re-analysed the multiplex PCR reads in MiXCR, keeping a single row per CDR3 protein. Here the sample spans some 220,000 distinct CDR3 sequences, 15% to 20% being singletons. Time point indicated: newly diagnosed GD, antithyroid drugs for less than 3 months. Researchers made the TCR library from RNA that was extracted from PBMCs. This CDR3 is built from 14 residues. V was trimmed by 0 bases and J by 3 bases, leaving 9 bases between them. In germline, CDR1 is SGHVS, CDR2 FQNEAQ. These data also formed part of another study, on T cells in Graves' hyperthyroidism and ophthalmopathy.

The specimen comprised peripheral blood mononuclear cells (PBMCs), sampled at new diagnosis, from a patient treated with antithyroid drugs. This chain connects TRBV7-8 to TRBJ2-7; D unclear. The TCR was taken from a woman younger than 45 with Graves disease. The CDR3 sequence is CASSLARRSYEQYF. Here the CDR3 DNA reads TGTGCCAGCAGCTTAGCGAGACGTAGCTACGAGCAGTACTTC.